This TCR beta chain stems from a study of OX40 agonist ivuxolimab in advanced cancers. Looking at the study overall: Patients were infused with ivuxolimab every 2 weeks at 0.01 to 10 mg/kg.

Germline lookup yields CDR1 SGHVS and CDR2 FQNEAQ. Losses at the gene ends were 4 bases for V and 7 bases for J; bases not matched to a gene: 5. The CDR3 consists of 14 residues. Repertoires were generated with immunoSEQ multiplex PCR, while TCRdb's copy carries only in-frame clones and drops some. The sample has tens of thousands of clones; 70% to 90% are singletons. Sequencing used CD4+ or CD8+ T cells sorted from blood, obtained in a trial of the OX40 agonist ivuxolimab. The V gene is TRBV7-8, the J gene TRBJ2-1; 9 bases align to TRBD2. The clonotype comes from an adult with an advanced solid tumor such as melanoma, head and neck, liver or kidney cancer. In nucleotides, the CDR3 is TGTGCCAGCAGCTGGCGGGGGGGCCCTAATGAGCAGTTCTTC. Protein: CASSWRGGPNEQFF.